The T cell receptor (beta chain) described here comes from a study of CDR3 diversity in severe acne (dated by TCRdb to between 2017 and 2020). The CDR3 runs 15 residues from the cysteine to the phenylalanine. Only CDR3 DNA remains: 45 bases, in frame from the first base. V ends up 2 bases short and J 1 base short, with an unmatched junction base count of 4. Sequences SGHRS (CDR1) and YFSETQ (CDR2) are obtained from the germline V gene. This clonotype was picked up many times. The antigen it recognizes is unknown. Base qualities are not at hand, and no much larger clone is one base apart. Library preparation used PCR. TCRdb records Illumina HiSeq 2000 as the sequencer. TCRdb redid the processing of the public reads, applying fastp at Q25 and MiXCR, and retained in-frame beta chains. Rows merge per CDR3 protein into single entries with the most common DNA and genes. The sample contains approximately 90,000 distinct CDR3 sequences, less than 65% of them found a single time. Of the sample, 9.5% to 13% falls within the top ten clones.

The V and J segments used are TRBV5-1 and TRBJ2-3, with 7 middle bases fitting TRBD2. Sequences were obtained from blood. The TCR comes from a male donor with severe acne vulgaris. The CDR3 loop reads CASSFGGSGTDTQYF. The sequence in DNA is TGCGCCAGCAGCTTCGGGGGGAGTGGCACAGATACGCAGTATTTT.